Listed here is a single T cell receptor beta chain. Its antigen remains unknown. Germline lookup yields CDR1 SGHRS and CDR2 YFSETQ. The ends lost 6 bases at V and 1 base at J; junction bases unmatched: 6. The CDR3 contains 14 residues. Using its own MiXCR run on the RT-PCR reads, TCRdb lists one record per CDR3 protein. The sample carries 650,000 to 800,000 distinct CDR3 sequences, more than 11% recorded once. The data are from a study of response to subunit inactivated influenza vaccine. Study-wide results and caveats: Authors suggested that a seasonal influenza vaccination recruits few new T cells each time.

The chain has TRBV5-1 and TRBJ1-1, with 7 bases identical to TRBD1. Sequenced material: PBMCs from blood, taken roughly 2 weeks before vaccination. The clonotype was recovered from a man aged 50 to 59 who received an inactivated influenza vaccine. CDR3 sequence reads: CASNRDSQNTEAFF. CDR3 in DNA: TGCGCCAGCAACAGGGACAGCCAGAACACTGAAGCTTTCTTT. Based on the CDR3 plus reference TRBV5-1 and TRBJ1-1, the full variable domain is KAGVTQTPRYLIKTRGQQVTLSCSPISGHRSVSWYQQTPGQGLQFLFEYFSETQRNKGNFPGRFSGRQFSNSRSEMNVSTLELGDSALYLCASNRDSQNTEAFFGQGTRLTVV.